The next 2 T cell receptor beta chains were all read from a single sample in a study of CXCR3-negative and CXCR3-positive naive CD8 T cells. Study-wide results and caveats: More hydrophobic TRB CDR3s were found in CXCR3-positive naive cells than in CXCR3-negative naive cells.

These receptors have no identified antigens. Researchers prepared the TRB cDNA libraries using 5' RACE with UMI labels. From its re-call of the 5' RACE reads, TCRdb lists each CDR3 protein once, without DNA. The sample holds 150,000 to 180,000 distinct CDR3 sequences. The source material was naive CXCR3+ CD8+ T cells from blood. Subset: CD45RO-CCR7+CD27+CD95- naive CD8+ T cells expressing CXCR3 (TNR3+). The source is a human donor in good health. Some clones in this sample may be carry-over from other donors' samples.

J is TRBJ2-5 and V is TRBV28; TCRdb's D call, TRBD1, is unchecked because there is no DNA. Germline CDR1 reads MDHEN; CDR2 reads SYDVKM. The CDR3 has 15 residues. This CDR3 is CASSLAGGIGETQYF.

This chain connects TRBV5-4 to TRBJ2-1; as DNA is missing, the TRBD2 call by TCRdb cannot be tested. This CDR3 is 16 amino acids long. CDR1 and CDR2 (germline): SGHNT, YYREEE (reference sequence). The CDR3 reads CASRSPLAGPEDEQFF.